This TCR beta chain was recorded in a study of T cells after yellow fever vaccination. Study-wide results and caveats: Among all clonotypes, a small share was observed in both CD4 and CD8 compartments.

Comments on this clonotype: Its antigen remains unknown.

This CDR3 comprises 15 residues. The V end lost 8 bases, the J end lost 0 bases, and 15 bases lay between the germline ends. Germline lookup yields CDR1 SNHLY and CDR2 FYNNEI. 5'RACE template switching generated TCR cDNA, adding a universal primer site and UMIs. TCRdb fed the 5' RACE reads into MiXCR, producing one record per CDR3 protein. The sample shows 100,000 to 150,000 distinct CDR3 sequences, roughly 15% of them seen only once. This TCR derives from a man between 18 and 35 years old who received the YFV17D yellow fever vaccine. Sequenced material: CD8+ T cells sorted from PBMCs, taken 5 days after the yellow fever booster vaccination. The chain recombines TRBV2 with TRBJ2-3; tentatively, D is TRBD2 (6 bases). The CDR3 DNA is TGTGCCAGCGTCCAGGTGGCGGGGAGCACAGATACGCAGTATTTT. This sequence encodes CASVQVAGSTDTQYF.